A selection of T cell receptor beta chains follows, all from one sample in a study of post-analysis software for immune sequencing data. TCRdb processed the PCR reads anew with MiXCR; each CDR3 protein has one entry. The table lists hundreds of thousands of distinct CDR3 sequences, roughly 40% of them singletons, with more than 1.5% in the top ten. Sequenced: blood. These receptors came from a girl aged 5 to 17 with multiple sclerosis. Both conserved end residues are part of each CDR3. Fields, in order: clone size, D gene, CDR3 length, V gene, J gene, CDR3 DNA, CDR3 protein. D genes are given only for firm matches. Expanded clones are given a class, and other clones once, few, many or no size at all.

NA	NA	15	TRBV3-1	TRBJ2-1	TGTGCCAGCAGCCAAGATCAGCGGTTTTACAATGAGCAGTTCTTC	CASSQDQRFYNEQFF
once	TRBD1	16	TRBV7-8	TRBJ2-5	TGTGCCAGCAGCTTAGTTTACAGGGGGTCCCAAGAGACCCAGTACTTC	CASSLVYRGSQETQYF
few	NA	15	TRBV29-1	TRBJ1-2	TGCAGCGTTGAAGACCTCAGGGTAAAGCTCTATGGCTACACCTTC	CSVEDLRVKLYGYTF
NA	NA	14	TRBV20-1	TRBJ2-7	TGCAGTGCTGTGAGAAGGGACCTCCGGGACGAGCAGTACTTC	CSAVRRDLRDEQYF
NA	NA	13	TRBV10-3	TRBJ1-2	TGTGCCATCAGGGAGTTAGGAATCTATGGCTACACCTTC	CAIRELGIYGYTF
few	NA	14	TRBV12-3/TRBV12-4	TRBJ2-7	TGTGCCAGCAGTTTAGCACTAGAGGTGAGCGAGCAGTACTTC	CASSLALEVSEQYF
NA	TRBD2	13	TRBV27	TRBJ2-3	TGTGCCAGCAGTCCCCGGGAGGTAGATACGCAGTATTTT	CASSPREVDTQYF
NA	TRBD2	15	TRBV29-1	TRBJ2-1	TGCAGCGTTGAAAGGAAGCGGGAGGGATGGAATGAGCAGTTCTTC	CSVERKREGWNEQFF
few	NA	16	TRBV3-1	TRBJ2-1	TGTGCCAGCAGCCAAGAAAAGGACTATAGTTACAATGAGCAGTTCTTC	CASSQEKDYSYNEQFF
NA	NA	12	TRBV25-1	TRBJ2-3	TGTGCCAGCATATCCCCCCCAGATACGCAGTATTTT	CASISPPDTQYF
few	TRBD2	14	TRBV4-1	TRBJ2-7	TGTGCCAGCAGCCAAGCGGGAGGGAGGTACGAGCAGTACTTC	CASSQAGGRYEQYF
NA	TRBD2	16	TRBV9	TRBJ2-3	TGTGCCAGCAGCGTGGGCGGGGGGGCAAGCACAGATACGCAGTATTTT	CASSVGGGASTDTQYF
few	TRBD2	17	TRBV5-1	TRBJ2-1	TGCGCCAGCAGCGCAAACCCCGGGACTAGCAGCTACAATGAGCAGTTCTTC	CASSANPGTSSYNEQFF
NA	NA	15	TRBV5-1	TRBJ1-4	TGCGCCAGCAGCTTCCAGGGCCGCCCCAATGAAAAACTGTTTTTT	CASSFQGRPNEKLFF
NA	TRBD2	13	TRBV18	TRBJ2-7	TGTGCCAGCTCACCAGGGAGGGTCGGCGAGCAGTACTTC	CASSPGRVGEQYF
NA	NA	14	TRBV12-3/TRBV12-4	TRBJ1-4	TGTGCCAGCAGTTTAGCATGGGGCCGTGAAAAACTGTTTTTT	CASSLAWGREKLFF
few	NA	13	TRBV4-1	TRBJ2-1	TGCGCCAGCAGCCAACCAAATTCTGTCTGGCAGTTCTTC	CASSQPNSVWQFF
NA	TRBD1	14	TRBV12-3/TRBV12-4	TRBJ1-1	TGTGCCAGCAGTTCCCCAGGGGGCCTCACTGAAGCTTTCTTT	CASSSPGGLTEAFF
NA	NA	14	TRBV20-1	TRBJ2-1	TGCAGTGCTAGTGGGGAGAGCTCCTACAATGAGCAGTTCTTC	CSASGESSYNEQFF
NA	NA	18	TRBV5-1	TRBJ2-1	TGCGCCAGCAGCTTGGCCGGGTCCAGGGCCCCAACATACAATGAGCAGTTCTTC	CASSLAGSRAPTYNEQFF
NA	NA	12	TRBV7-9	TRBJ2-7	TGTGCCAGCAGTTGGCGCATCGACGAGCAGTACTTC	CASSWRIDEQYF
NA	TRBD2	14	TRBV5-1	TRBJ2-3	TGCACCAGCAGCTCGAGCGGGGGCTCAGATACGCAGTATTTT	CTSSSSGGSDTQYF
NA	NA	13	TRBV10-3	TRBJ1-4	TGTGCCATCACTTCGGACCTTAATGAAAAACTGTTTTTT	CAITSDLNEKLFF
NA	TRBD1	18	TRBV3-1	TRBJ2-3	TGTGCCAGCAGCCAAGGCCCCTTTTCGACAGGGCTCTCCGATACGCAGTATTTT	CASSQGPFSTGLSDTQYF
few	NA	15	TRBV7-9	TRBJ2-4	TGTGCCAGCAGCCCCAAAACTAGGCTGTCGGACATTCAGTACTTC	CASSPKTRLSDIQYF
few	TRBD1	16	TRBV14	TRBJ2-7	TGTGCCAGCAGCCAAGATCGCGGACAGGGGTGGAACGAGCAGTACTTC	CASSQDRGQGWNEQYF
NA	NA	16	TRBV10-3	TRBJ2-7	TGTGCCATCAGTAAGTCAGCAAGCGGAGCCTCCTACGAGCAGTACTTC	CAISKSASGASYEQYF
few	NA	14	TRBV7-2	TRBJ2-3	TGTGCCAGCAGACTACTAGCTGGTCCAAATACGCAGTATTTT	CASRLLAGPNTQYF
NA	NA	13	TRBV7-2	TRBJ2-3	TGTGCCAGCAGCATGCAGAGCACAGATACGCAGTATTTT	CASSMQSTDTQYF
few	NA	14	TRBV6-5	TRBJ1-1	TGTGCCAGCAGCTTCGGACGGGTTAACACTGAAGCTTTCTTT	CASSFGRVNTEAFF
NA	TRBD2	18	TRBV3-1	TRBJ2-7	TGTGCCAGCAGCCAAGGACTAGCGGGGGGAAGTTCGACCTACGAGCAGTACTTC	CASSQGLAGGSSTYEQYF
NA	NA	15	TRBV12-3/TRBV12-4	TRBJ2-1	TGTGCCAGCACTCCCCTCGGCAGGGAGAACAATGAGCAGTTCTTC	CASTPLGRENNEQFF
NA	NA	17	TRBV12-3/TRBV12-4	TRBJ2-6	TGTGCCAGCAGTTTTCCCGGCGGGGACTCTGGGGCCAACGTCCTGACTTTC	CASSFPGGDSGANVLTF
NA	NA	13	TRBV6-5	TRBJ2-7	TGTGCCAGCCGCTCAGCCGGAAGAGACGAGCAGTACTTC	CASRSAGRDEQYF
NA	NA	16	TRBV5-1	TRBJ2-3	TGCGCCAGCAGCTACCTTGGCGGGGCCCCCACAGATACGCAGTATTTT	CASSYLGGAPTDTQYF
few	NA	16	TRBV9	TRBJ2-7	TGTGCCAGCAGCGTAGGGAGCGGCCTCCTCTCCTACGAGCAGTACTTC	CASSVGSGLLSYEQYF
NA	TRBD2	15	TRBV24-1	TRBJ2-3	TGTGCCACCAGTGTCAGCGGGAGGGTCACAGATACGCAGTATTTT	CATSVSGRVTDTQYF
few	TRBD1	15	TRBV7-2	TRBJ1-2	TGTGCCAGCAGCTTGAGGACGAACAGGGGCCATGGCTACACCTTC	CASSLRTNRGHGYTF
NA	TRBD1	16	TRBV10-3	TRBJ1-2	TGTGCCATCAGTGACCCCTCCGGGACAGCGAGATATGGCTACACCTTC	CAISDPSGTARYGYTF
NA	TRBD1	16	TRBV3-1	TRBJ1-2	TGTGCCAGCAGCTATAAAGCCCGGGACAGAATATATGGCTACACCTTC	CASSYKARDRIYGYTF